This T cell receptor (beta chain) was documented in a study of blood T cell repertoires in COVID-19. Study summary: COVID-19 samples from acute and convalescent phases originated in the United States, Italy and Spain.

Sequencing used immunoSEQ multiplex PCR; TCRdb keeps in-frame clones, though not all of them. This repertoire shows 60,000 to 80,000 clones, around nine tenths found once; its top ten account for about 0.6%. There are 10 residues in the CDR3. Trimming stripped 6 bases from V and 3 bases from J, with 3 bases between. Germline V gene sequence: CDR1 MNHEY, CDR2 SVGAGI. The table lists this clone with a count of one. The rearrangement links TRBV6-5 to TRBJ2-7; D not certain. The source material was peripheral blood. This receptor was obtained from a man between 60 and 75 years old with acute or convalescent COVID-19. As DNA, the CDR3 is TGTGCCAGCAGCAACTACGAGCAGTACTTC. It is translated as CASSNYEQYF.